This T cell receptor beta chain was captured in a study of blood T cell repertoires in COVID-19. Trimming took 4 bases from V and 7 from J, leaving 21 bases between them. The V gene's germline CDR1 is SGHDT and CDR2 YYEEEE. The CDR3 runs to 15 residues. Produced via immunoSEQ multiplex PCR; TCRdb's table is partial and in-frame only. The sample yields nearly 300,000 clones, roughly 83% seen once. The chain links TRBV5-6 to TRBJ2-7; tentatively, D is TRBD2 (5 bases). The TCR originated in a human donor with COVID-19, enrolled during active disease. The donor label of this sample is uncertain. Sequenced material: peripheral blood. The chain's CDR3 is CASSLPLEGYGEQYF. CDR3 coding DNA: TGTGCCAGCAGCCTACCGCTTGAGGGCTACGGGGAGCAGTACTTC.